What follows is one T cell receptor (beta chain) and its context. The source of the sample is a study of shared clonotypes between healthy human individuals. V was pared by 4 bases and J by 8 bases, with 6 bases between. The germline V gene encodes CDR1 MDHEN and CDR2 SYDVKM. The CDR3 consists of 12 residues. Every subset's genomic DNA went evenly onto several immunoSEQ plates. Loaded into unsorted PBMC replicate PCRs was around 300 ng DNA, about 30,000 T cell genomes. Sequencing of unsorted PBMC DNA was carried out using ten immunoSEQ deep assay plates. Produced via immunoSEQ multiplex PCR; TCRdb's table is partial and in-frame only. The table shows approximately 500,000 clones, with 60% to 80% occurring only once. The donor cohort consisted entirely of Caucasian adults residing in Nashville, Tennessee.

The sequenced sample consisted of PBMCs. The receptor comes from a woman between 40 and 55 years old in good health. Some clones in this sample may be carry-over from other donors' samples. V usage is TRBV28 and J usage is TRBJ1-6; no firm D call. The CDR3 coding sequence is TGTGCCAGCAGTTCGCCGGATTCACCCCTCCACTTT. As protein: CASSSPDSPLHF. Full variable domain (outside the CDR3, taken from reference TRBV28 and TRBJ1-6): DVKVTQSSRYLVKRTGEKVFLECVQDMDHENMFWYRQDPGLGLRLIYFSYDVKMKEKGDIPEGYSVSREKKERFSLILESASTNQTSMYLCASSSPDSPLHFGNGTRLTVT.